The text below deals with one T cell receptor (beta chain). Clones were sequenced by immunoSEQ multiplex PCR, and TCRdb holds only the in-frame ones, with some missing. Among about 280,000 clones listed, 89% were seen once. Trimming stripped 6 bases from V and 11 bases from J, with 19 bases between. The germline V gene has CDR1 DFQATT and CDR2 SNEGSKA (reference sequence). The CDR3 extends over 12 amino acids. Patients at the Seattle site were enrolled during active infection and followed longitudinally. This entry belongs to a study of blood T cell repertoires in COVID-19. Study information: The analysed material was cDNA or gDNA that came from T cells, B-cell-depleted T cells, or PBMCs.

Sequencing was done on a sample of peripheral blood. This TCR was recovered from a woman aged 30 to 39 with COVID-19, enrolled during active disease. This sequence joins TRBV20-1 and TRBJ1-1; a possible D gene is TRBD1 (6 bases). CDR3 DNA sequence: TGCAGTGCGAGTACAGGGCTGGAGGCGGCTTTCTTT. This gives the protein CSASTGLEAAFF.